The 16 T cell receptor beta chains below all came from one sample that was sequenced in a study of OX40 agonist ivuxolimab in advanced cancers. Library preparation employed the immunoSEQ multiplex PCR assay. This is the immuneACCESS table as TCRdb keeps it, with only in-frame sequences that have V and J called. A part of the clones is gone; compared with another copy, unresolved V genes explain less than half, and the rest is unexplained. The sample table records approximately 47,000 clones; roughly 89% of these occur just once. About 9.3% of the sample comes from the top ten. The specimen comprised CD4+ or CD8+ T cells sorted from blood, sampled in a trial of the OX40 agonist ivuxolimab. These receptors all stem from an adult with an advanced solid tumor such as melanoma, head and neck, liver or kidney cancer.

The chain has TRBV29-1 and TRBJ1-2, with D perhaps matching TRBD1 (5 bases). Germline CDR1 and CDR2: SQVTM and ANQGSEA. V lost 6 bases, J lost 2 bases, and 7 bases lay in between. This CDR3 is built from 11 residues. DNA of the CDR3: TGCAGCGTCGACAGCAACTATGGCTACACCTTC. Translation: CSVDSNYGYTF.

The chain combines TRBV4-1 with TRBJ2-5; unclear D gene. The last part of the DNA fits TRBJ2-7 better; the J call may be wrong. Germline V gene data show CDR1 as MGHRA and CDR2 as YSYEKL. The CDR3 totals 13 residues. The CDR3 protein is CASSPPDSYEQYF. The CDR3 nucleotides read TGCGCCAGCAGCCCGCCAGATTCCTACGAGCAGTACTTC.

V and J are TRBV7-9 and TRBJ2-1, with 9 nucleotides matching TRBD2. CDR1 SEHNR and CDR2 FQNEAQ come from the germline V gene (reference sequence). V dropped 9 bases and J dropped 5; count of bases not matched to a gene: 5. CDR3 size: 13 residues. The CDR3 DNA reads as TGTGCCAGGGCGCGGGAGGGAAACAATGAGCAGTTCTTC. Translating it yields CARAREGNNEQFF.

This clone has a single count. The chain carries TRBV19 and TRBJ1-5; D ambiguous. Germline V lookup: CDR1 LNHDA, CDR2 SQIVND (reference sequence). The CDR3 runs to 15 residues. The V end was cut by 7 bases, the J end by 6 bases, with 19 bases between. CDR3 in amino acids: CASTTKRGVGQPQHF. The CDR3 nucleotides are TGTGCCAGTACCACCAAACGGGGTGTGGGTCAGCCCCAGCATTTT.

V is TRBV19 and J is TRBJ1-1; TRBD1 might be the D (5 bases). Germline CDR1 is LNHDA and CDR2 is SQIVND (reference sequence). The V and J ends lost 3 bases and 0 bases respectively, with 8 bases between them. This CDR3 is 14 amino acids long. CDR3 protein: CASSMGVMNTEAFF. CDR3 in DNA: TGTGCCAGTAGTATGGGGGTTATGAACACTGAAGCTTTCTTT.

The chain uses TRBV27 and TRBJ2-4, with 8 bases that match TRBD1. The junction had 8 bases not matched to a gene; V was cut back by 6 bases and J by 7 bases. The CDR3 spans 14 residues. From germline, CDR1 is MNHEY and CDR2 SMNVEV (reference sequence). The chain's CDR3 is CASRSGGQGNIQYF. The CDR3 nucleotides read TGTGCCAGCAGATCAGGGGGCCAGGGGAACATTCAGTACTTC.

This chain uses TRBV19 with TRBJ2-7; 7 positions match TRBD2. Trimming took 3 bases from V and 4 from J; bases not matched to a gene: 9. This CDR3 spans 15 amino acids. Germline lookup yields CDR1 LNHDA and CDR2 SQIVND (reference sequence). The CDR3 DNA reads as TGTGCCAGTAGTATTGGGCCTAGCGGTGCTTACGAGCAGTACTTC. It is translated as CASSIGPSGAYEQYF.

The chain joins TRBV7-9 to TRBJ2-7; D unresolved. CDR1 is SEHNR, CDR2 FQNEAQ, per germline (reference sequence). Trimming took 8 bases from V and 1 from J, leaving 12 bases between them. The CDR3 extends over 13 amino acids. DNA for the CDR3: TGTGCCAGCTCAGCCTTGGTTTCCTACGAGCAGTACTTC. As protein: CASSALVSYEQYF.

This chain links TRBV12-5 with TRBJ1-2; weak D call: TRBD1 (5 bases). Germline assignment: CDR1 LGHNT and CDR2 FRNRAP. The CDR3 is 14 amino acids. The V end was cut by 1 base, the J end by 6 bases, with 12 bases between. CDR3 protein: CASGLGGAAHGYTF. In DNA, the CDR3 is TGTGCTAGTGGTTTGGGGGGCGCCGCCCATGGCTACACCTTC.

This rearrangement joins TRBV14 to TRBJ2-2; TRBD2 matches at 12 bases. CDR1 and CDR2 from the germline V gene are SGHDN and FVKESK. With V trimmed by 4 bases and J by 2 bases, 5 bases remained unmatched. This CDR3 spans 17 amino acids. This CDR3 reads CASSPFGLAGNTGELFF. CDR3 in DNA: TGTGCCAGCAGCCCATTCGGACTAGCGGGAAACACCGGGGAGCTGTTTTTT.

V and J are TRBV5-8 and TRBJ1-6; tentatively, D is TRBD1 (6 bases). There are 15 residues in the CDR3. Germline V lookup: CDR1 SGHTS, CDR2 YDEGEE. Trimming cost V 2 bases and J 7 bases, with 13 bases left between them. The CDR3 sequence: CASSLGGGRNSPLHF. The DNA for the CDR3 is TGTGCCAGCAGCTTAGGGGGAGGGAGGAATTCACCCCTCCACTTT. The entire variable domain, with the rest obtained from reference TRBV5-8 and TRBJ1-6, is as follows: EAGVTQSPTHLIKTRGQQATLRCSPISGHTSVYWYQQALGLGLQFLLWYDEGEERNRGNFPPRFSGRQFPNYSSELNVNALELEDSALYLCASSLGGGRNSPLHFGNGTRLTVT.

The CDR3 bases are TGTGCCTGGAGTGTTGGACAGTACCATCAGCCCCAGCATTTT. Protein: CAWSVGQYHQPQHF. The V and J genes are TRBV30 and TRBJ1-5, with D possibly being TRBD1 (6 bases). This CDR3 comprises 14 residues. Trimming shortened V by 0 bases and J by 5 bases, and 11 bases separated the two germline ends. Germline CDR1 reads GTSNPN; CDR2 reads SVGIG (reference sequence).

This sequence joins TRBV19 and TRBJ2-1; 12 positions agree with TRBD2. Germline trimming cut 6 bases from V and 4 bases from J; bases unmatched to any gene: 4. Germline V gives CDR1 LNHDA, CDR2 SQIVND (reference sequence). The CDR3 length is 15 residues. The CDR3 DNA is TGTGCCAGTAGATTGACTAGCGGGGGATACAATGAGCAGTTCTTC. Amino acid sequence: CASRLTSGGYNEQFF.

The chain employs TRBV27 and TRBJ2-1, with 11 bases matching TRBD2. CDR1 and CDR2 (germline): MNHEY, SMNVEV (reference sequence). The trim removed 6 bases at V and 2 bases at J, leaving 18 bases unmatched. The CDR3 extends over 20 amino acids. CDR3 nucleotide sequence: TGTGCCAGCAGACTTGTCCCCTTAGCGGGAGGGCCGAGCACCTACAATGAGCAGTTCTTC. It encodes CASRLVPLAGGPSTYNEQFF.

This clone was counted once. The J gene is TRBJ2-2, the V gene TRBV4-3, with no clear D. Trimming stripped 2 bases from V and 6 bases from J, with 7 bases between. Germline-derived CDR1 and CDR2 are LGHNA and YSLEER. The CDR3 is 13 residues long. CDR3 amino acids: CASSQKIAGELFF. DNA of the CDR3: TGCGCCAGCAGCCAAAAGATTGCCGGGGAGCTGTTTTTT.

The CDR3 protein is CASLTSYEQYF. The CDR3, as DNA: TGTGCCAGCCTTACCTCCTACGAGCAGTACTTC. The chain combines TRBV27 with TRBJ2-7; D remains unclear. V shed 8 bases and J shed 0 bases, with 5 bases lying between them. CDR1 is MNHEY, CDR2 SMNVEV, per germline (reference sequence). This CDR3 is 11 amino acids long.